Listed here are 12 T cell receptor beta chains from one sample, sequenced in a study of T cells in localized non-small cell lung cancer. The data were produced by immunoSEQ multiplex PCR, yet TCRdb's version contains in-frame clones alone and is incomplete. In the table there are about 70,000 clones, less than 85% of which are singletons. The source material was peripheral blood, sampled before any cancer treatment. Every receptor here comes from a female donor older than 55 with stage I lung adenocarcinoma.

Only one count was recorded for this clone. This rearrangement joins TRBV19 to TRBJ1-2, with TRBD1 matching over 9 bases. Germline V CDR1 and CDR2: LNHDA, SQIVND (reference sequence). V trimming: 4 bases; J trimming: 4 bases; junction bases outside the gene matches: 7. CDR3 length: 15 residues. CDR3 in DNA: TGTGCCAGTAGTAGGGGTGGGACAGGGAGCTATGGCTACACCTTC. It is translated as CASSRGGTGSYGYTF.

The chain joins TRBV5-1 to TRBJ2-7; 9 bases line up with TRBD2. Germline trimming cut 7 bases from V and 7 bases from J; bases unmatched to any gene: 12. Germline values: CDR1 SGHRS, CDR2 YFSETQ. The CDR3 extends over 14 amino acids. In DNA form, the CDR3 reads TGCGCCAGCGGGGCCAGCGGGGGGCCCAGAGAGCAGTACTTC. Protein sequence: CASGASGGPREQYF.

The chain is built from TRBV19 and TRBJ2-1; 7 bases line up with TRBD2. Trimming cost V 5 bases and J 4 bases; bases outside gene matches: 8. This CDR3 region has 15 residues. Germline lookup yields CDR1 LNHDA and CDR2 SQIVND (reference sequence). Here the CDR3 reads CASSATSSGYNEQFF. The DNA for the CDR3 is TGTGCCAGTAGTGCGACTAGCTCGGGATACAATGAGCAGTTCTTC.

The genes are TRBV5-1 and TRBJ1-2, with D uncertain. The germline V gene has CDR1 SGHRS and CDR2 YFSETQ. Trimming pared 5 bases from V and 4 bases from J, leaving 9 bases between. This CDR3 has 12 residues. For the CDR3, the DNA is TGCGCCAGCAGAGGCACCATCTATGGCTACACCTTC. Translated: CASRGTIYGYTF.

This clone was counted between two and nine times. The rearrangement uses TRBV5-4 and TRBJ2-1; TRBD1 matches 7 bases. Per the germline V gene, CDR1 is SGHNT and CDR2 is YYREEE (reference sequence). The trim removed 4 bases at V and 6 bases at J, leaving 13 bases unmatched. The CDR3 loop spans 16 amino acids. This chain's CDR3 is CASSLDRIGVTNEQFF. Here the CDR3 DNA reads TGTGCCAGCAGCCTGGACAGGATCGGAGTAACCAATGAGCAGTTCTTC. The variable domain in full, completed from reference TRBV5-4 and TRBJ2-1, reads ETGVTQSPTHLIKTRGQQVTLRCSSQSGHNTVSWYQQALGQGPQFIFQYYREEENGRGNFPPRFSGLQFPNYSSELNVNALELDDSALYLCASSLDRIGVTNEQFFGPGTRLTVL.

This clone occurred a few times. CDR3 residues: CASSLWAGSDEQFF. In nucleotides, the CDR3 is TGTGCCAGCAGCTTGTGGGCGGGTAGCGATGAGCAGTTCTTC. The chain has TRBV5-6 and TRBJ2-1; possible D gene TRBD2, 5 bases. V lost 1 base and J lost 8, with 13 bases in between. Germline V CDR1 and CDR2: SGHDT, YYEEEE. The CDR3 spans 14 residues.

V usage is TRBV5-1 and J usage is TRBJ2-3; D is uncertain. Germline CDR1 and CDR2: SGHRS and YFSETQ. V lost 5 bases and J lost 6, with 10 bases in between. The length of the CDR3 is 12 residues. CDR3 residues: CASSPSWDTQYF. As DNA, the CDR3 is TGCGCCAGCAGTCCATCGTGGGATACGCAGTATTTT. Based on the CDR3 plus reference TRBV5-1 and TRBJ2-3, the full variable domain is KAGVTQTPRYLIKTRGQQVTLSCSPISGHRSVSWYQQTPGQGLQFLFEYFSETQRNKGNFPGRFSGRQFSNSRSEMNVSTLELGDSALYLCASSPSWDTQYFGPGTRLTVL.

V is TRBV13 and J is TRBJ1-3; D unclear. The CDR3 consists of 15 residues. V shed 2 bases and J shed 0 bases, with 8 bases lying between them. Germline loops: CDR1 PRHDT, CDR2 FYEKMQ (reference sequence). The CDR3 nucleotides read TGTGCCAGCAGCTTACGCGGACCCTCTGGAAACACCATATATTTT. It yields the protein CASSLRGPSGNTIYF.

The chain is built from TRBV2 and TRBJ1-4, with no clear D. V lost 4 bases and J lost 0, with 9 bases in between. The germline gives CDR1 SNHLY, CDR2 FYNNEI. The CDR3 runs 15 residues. CDR3 in amino acids: CASSARRATNEKLFF. The CDR3 coding sequence is TGTGCCAGCAGTGCCAGGAGGGCAACTAATGAAAAACTGTTTTTT. The full variable domain, completed using reference TRBV2 and TRBJ1-4, is EPEVTQTPSHQVTQMGQEVILRCVPISNHLYFYWYRQILGQKVEFLVSFYNNEISEKSEIFDDQFSVERPDGSNFTLKIRSTKLEDSAMYFCASSARRATNEKLFFGSGTQLSVL.

The J gene is TRBJ1-3, the V gene TRBV10-3, with D unresolved. The CDR3 consists of 12 residues. The germline gives CDR1 ENHRY, CDR2 SYGVKD. Between the trimmed V and J ends, which lost 2 bases and 6 bases, there was a span of 5 bases. The CDR3 sequence: CAISEEENTIYF. As DNA, the CDR3 is TGTGCCATCAGTGAGGAGGAAAACACCATATATTTT.

This clone showed up just a few times. This chain uses TRBV11-2 with TRBJ2-7, with D uncertain. CDR1 is SGHAT, CDR2 FQNNGV, per germline. Trimming stripped 1 base from V and 3 bases from J, with 7 bases between. The CDR3 contains 13 residues. The CDR3 nucleotides read TGTGCCAGCAGCTTAGGGGCCATCTACGAGCAGTACTTC. Its protein product is CASSLGAIYEQYF.

V gene TRBV7-9 combines with J gene TRBJ2-1, with D maybe TRBD1 (6 bases). V lost 0 bases and J 3 bases, leaving 12 bases between the germline ends. This CDR3 is built from 16 residues. CDR1 is SEHNR and CDR2 is FQNEAQ in the germline V gene (reference sequence). The CDR3 nucleotides read TGTGCCAGCAGCTTAGCGTTGGACAGAATCTACAATGAGCAGTTCTTC. Residues: CASSLALDRIYNEQFF.